This TCR beta chain is drawn from a study of shared clonotypes between healthy human individuals. Study-wide results and caveats: Relative to memory subsets, naive subsets generally showed larger estimated richness.

This clone has only a few counts. Its target is not known. Germline V gives CDR1 LGHNA, CDR2 YSLEER. With 0 bases clipped from V and 7 bases from J, the junction kept 9 bases outside the gene matches. This CDR3 is 16 amino acids long. Each cell subset's genomic DNA was divided evenly among several immunoSEQ plates. Sequencing used immunoSEQ multiplex PCR; TCRdb keeps in-frame clones, though not all of them. The data show around 200,000 clones, 65% to 80% seen once. The source material was memory CD4+ T cells sorted from blood. The subset denotes: CD45RA-negative fraction. The receptor was isolated from a man in his thirties or forties in good health. The rearrangement joins TRBV4-3 to TRBJ2-1; 7 nucleotides align to TRBD2. The DNA of the CDR3 is TGCGCCAGCAGCCAAGATGGGTGGCGGGGGAGTAATGAGCAGTTCTTC. Its translation: CASSQDGWRGSNEQFF.